The T cell receptor beta chain described here comes from a study of CD8+ T cells in alopecia areata. Whole-study findings and limits: Researchers reported that TCR sharing among patients proved less clear than in mice, possibly HLA-linked.

The treatment: oral pan-JAK inhibitor, 5-10 mg twice daily. A word on this clone: The antigen is not known.

The V end was cut by 0 bases, the J end by 4 bases, with 15 bases between. Germline V gene lookup returns CDR1 SGHRS and CDR2 YFSETQ. The CDR3 has 16 amino acids. cDNA serving as the sequencing template came from extracted, reverse transcribed RNA. Produced via immunoSEQ multiplex PCR; TCRdb's table is partial and in-frame only. The sample has about 190,000 clones, 45% to 65% seen once. The sample was CD4+ T cells sorted from blood, taken at week 4, from a patient treated with tofacitinib. V gene TRBV5-1 combines with J gene TRBJ2-3, with a weak D call TRBD2 (6 bases). The TCR originated in a human donor with alopecia areata. For the CDR3, the DNA is TGCGCCAGCAGCTTGGGAGGTGCGGGACTGGCAGATACGCAGTATTTT. Amino acids: CASSLGGAGLADTQYF.